Listed here are 32 T cell receptor beta chains from one sample, sequenced in a study of shared clonotypes between healthy human individuals. Data came from immunoSEQ multiplex PCR; TCRdb stores just in-frame clones and leaves some out. This table holds roughly 2 million clones, around 95% found once. The sequencing sample was made of naive CD4+ T cells sorted from blood. Subset denoted: CD45RA+ positively selected. Every receptor here comes from a man aged 18 to 29 in good health.

This clone was found once. J is TRBJ1-1 and V is TRBV28, with D perhaps TRBD1 (6 bases). The V gene lost 5 bases and the J gene lost 4 bases, with 14 bases spanning the gap. CDR1 is MDHEN, CDR2 SYDVKM, per germline. The CDR3 length is 14 residues. The CDR3 protein is CASSGQGGPTEAFF. DNA of the CDR3: TGTGCCAGCAGTGGCCAAGGGGGGCCCACTGAAGCTTTCTTT.

The rearrangement links TRBV6-6 to TRBJ1-1; D not resolved. CDR3 length equals 15 residues. CDR1 MNHNY and CDR2 SVGAGI come from the germline V gene (reference sequence). V lost 6 bases and J 3 bases, leaving 17 bases between the germline ends. In DNA form, the CDR3 reads TGTGCCAGCAGGCGGGGATTCGGGAAAGACACTGAAGCTTTCTTT. Its protein product is CASRRGFGKDTEAFF.

CDR3 protein: CASSDSGGQTQYF. CDR3 coding DNA: TGTGCCAGCAGTGACTCGGGGGGGCAGACCCAGTACTTC. The chain recombines TRBV5-6 with TRBJ2-5, with TRBD2 matching over 8 bases. CDR1 is SGHDT and CDR2 is YYEEEE in the germline V gene. J was trimmed by 6 bases and V by 5 bases; bases with no gene match: 6. The CDR3 contains 13 residues.

This clone appeared a few times. The chain combines TRBV2 with TRBJ1-6; 8 bases map to TRBD1. Germline V gene data show CDR1 as SNHLY and CDR2 as FYNNEI. The V gene end was trimmed by 5 bases and the J gene end by 9 bases; junction bases not matched to a gene: 9. This CDR3 is built from 15 residues. The CDR3 nucleotides are TGTGCCAGCAGTCCTAATGGACAGGGTGTTTCACCCCTCCACTTT. Residues: CASSPNGQGVSPLHF.

The chain links TRBV6-4 to TRBJ2-1; 14 nucleotides line up with TRBD2. This CDR3 is 15 amino acids long. V lost 5 bases to trimming and J lost 14 bases; unmatched junction nucleotides: 11. Germline V gives CDR1 MRHNA, CDR2 SNTAGT. CDR3 sequence: CASSPQGLAGGPEFF. CDR3 DNA: TGTGCCAGCAGTCCTCAAGGACTAGCGGGGGGCCCAGAGTTCTTC.

The J gene is TRBJ2-7, the V gene TRBV7-8, with 11 positions matching TRBD2. CDR3 length: 17 residues. The J segment lost 4 bases and the V segment lost 2 bases, leaving 10 bases of the junction unmatched. Looked up from germline, CDR1 is SGHVS and CDR2 is FQNEAQ. The CDR3 reads CASSLRGGLAGFYEQYF. CDR3 coding DNA: TGTGCCAGCAGCTTAAGGGGAGGACTAGCGGGTTTTTACGAGCAGTACTTC.

The rearrangement links TRBV28 to TRBJ1-1; D unclear. The CDR3 sequence is 15 residues long. Germline V lookup: CDR1 MDHEN, CDR2 SYDVKM. Trimming stripped 3 bases from V and 1 base from J, with 12 bases between. CDR3 in DNA: TGTGCCAGCAGTTTCATGGGTTTGGGGAACACTGAAGCTTTCTTT. Protein: CASSFMGLGNTEAFF.

This clone appeared a single time. The rearrangement uses TRBV5-1 and TRBJ1-3; the D is unclear. Trimming pared 0 bases from V and 3 bases from J, leaving 13 bases between. Germline CDR1 and CDR2: SGHRS and YFSETQ. The CDR3 is 16 amino acids. CDR3 in amino acids: CASSLAGSVYGNTIYF. CDR3 bases: TGCGCCAGCAGCTTGGCCGGTTCAGTTTATGGAAACACCATATATTTT.

The rearrangement links TRBV6-5 to TRBJ2-7; D remains ambiguous. The CDR3 length is 14 residues. The V and J ends lost 3 bases and 4 bases respectively, with 13 bases between them. Germline V gene lookup returns CDR1 MNHEY and CDR2 SVGAGI. The CDR3 loop reads CASSYKGTSYEQYF. As DNA, the CDR3 is TGTGCCAGCAGTTATAAAGGTACCAGTTACGAGCAGTACTTC.

This chain uses TRBV27 with TRBJ2-7, with a tentative D call TRBD1 (6 bases). The CDR3 sequence is 13 residues long. From germline, CDR1 is MNHEY and CDR2 SMNVEV (reference sequence). Trimming removed 5 bases from V and 2 bases from J, with 10 bases in between. Here the CDR3 reads CASSPRQAYEQYF. The CDR3 DNA is TGTGCCAGCAGTCCTAGACAGGCCTACGAGCAGTACTTC.

CDR3 in amino acids: CASSLRLQGAGHAFF. The CDR3 DNA reads as TGTGCCAGCAGCCTCCGACTACAGGGGGCGGGTCACGCTTTCTTT. This rearrangement joins TRBV7-9 to TRBJ1-1; 9 bases are a match to TRBD1. The CDR3 length is 15 residues. With V trimmed by 5 bases and J by 11 bases, 15 bases remained unmatched. CDR1 and CDR2 from the germline V gene are SEHNR and FQNEAQ (reference sequence).

About this clone itself: Other DNA sequences in this sample translate to the same CDR3. The J gene is TRBJ2-5, the V gene TRBV2; D is perhaps TRBD2 (5 bases). Germline CDR1 reads SNHLY; CDR2 reads FYNNEI. Trimming took 6 bases from V and 4 from J, leaving 9 bases between them. The CDR3 length is 12 residues. The CDR3 is CASRPGGETQYF. For the CDR3, the DNA is TGTGCCAGCAGGCCCGGAGGAGAGACCCAGTACTTC. The full variable domain, rest sourced from reference TRBV2 and TRBJ2-5, is EPEVTQTPSHQVTQMGQEVILRCVPISNHLYFYWYRQILGQKVEFLVSFYNNEISEKSEIFDDQFSVERPDGSNFTLKIRSTKLEDSAMYFCASRPGGETQYFGPGTRLLVL.

J is TRBJ1-3 and V is TRBV30; the D gene is possibly TRBD1 (5 bases). The germline gives CDR1 GTSNPN, CDR2 SVGIG (reference sequence). There are 15 residues in the CDR3. The V end was cut by 3 bases, the J end by 0 bases, with 12 bases between. The CDR3 protein is CAWSREQSSGNTIYF. The CDR3 nucleotides are TGTGCCTGGAGCAGGGAACAGAGCTCTGGAAACACCATATATTTT.

The chain is built from TRBV18 and TRBJ1-2; weak D call: TRBD1 (6 bases). The germline gives CDR1 KGHSH, CDR2 LQKENI. This CDR3 has 16 residues. Trimming removed 0 bases at V and 3 bases at J, with 14 bases between. CDR3 DNA sequence: TGTGCCAGCTCACCACCGGGACACAGGAGGGACTATGGCTACACCTTC. It codes for CASSPPGHRRDYGYTF.

The genes are TRBV19 and TRBJ1-3, with 7 positions matching TRBD1. V lost 10 bases, J lost 0 bases, and 21 bases stayed unmatched. There are 19 residues in the CDR3. Germline V CDR1 and CDR2: LNHDA, SQIVND (reference sequence). The CDR3 sequence: CATSVFPPQGTYSGNTIYF. DNA of the CDR3: TGTGCCACCTCAGTTTTCCCCCCACAGGGGACCTACTCTGGAAACACCATATATTTT.

The rearrangement joins TRBV6-5 to TRBJ1-6; no firm D call. V gave up 6 bases and J gave up 7 bases, with 7 bases separating them. This CDR3 comprises 12 residues. The V gene's germline CDR1 is MNHEY and CDR2 SVGAGI. This CDR3 is CASSRQNSPLHF. The CDR3 DNA follows: TGTGCCAGCAGCCGTCAAAATTCACCCCTCCACTTT.

The chain joins TRBV28 to TRBJ1-1, with D unresolved. V lost 3 bases to trimming and J lost 3 bases, with 8 bases between them. This CDR3 region has 13 residues. Germline V gene data show CDR1 as MDHEN and CDR2 as SYDVKM. The CDR3 DNA reads as TGTGCCAGCAGTTTTCTGGAGTACACTGAAGCTTTCTTT. Encoded protein: CASSFLEYTEAFF.

J is TRBJ2-1 and V is TRBV9; 7 positions match TRBD1. Germline V gene lookup returns CDR1 SGDLS and CDR2 YYNGEE. Trimming removed 4 bases from V and 10 bases from J; junction bases left unmatched: 8. This CDR3 has 13 residues. CDR3 residues: CASSPQPGQEQFF. The CDR3 nucleotides read TGTGCCAGCAGCCCGCAACCGGGACAGGAGCAGTTCTTC.

This clone was picked up one time. The rearrangement uses TRBV6-6 and TRBJ1-4, with D tentatively TRBD1 (5 bases). V was clipped by 0 bases and J by 8 bases, with 13 bases between them. This CDR3 has 15 residues. Germline loops: CDR1 MNHNY, CDR2 SVGAGI (reference sequence). This CDR3 is CASSYSTGEGEKLFF. DNA of the CDR3: TGTGCCAGCAGTTACTCGACGGGAGAGGGGGAAAAACTGTTTTTT.

This chain joins TRBV28 and TRBJ1-5; no clear D gene. The CDR3 is 14 residues long. The V end was cut by 6 bases, the J end by 0 bases, with 9 bases between. Germline V gives CDR1 MDHEN, CDR2 SYDVKM. The CDR3 coding sequence is TGTGCCAGCAGGCCGGGAGATAGCAATCAGCCCCAGCATTTT. Its translation: CASRPGDSNQPQHF.

The CDR3 region is CASSRSGVLGDTQYF. DNA for the CDR3: TGTGCCAGCAGCAGATCGGGGGTCCTGGGAGATACGCAGTATTTT. V and J are TRBV5-4 and TRBJ2-3; D is perhaps TRBD2 (6 bases). The V end lost 4 bases, the J end lost 5 bases, and 17 bases lay between the germline ends. The germline V gene encodes CDR1 SGHNT and CDR2 YYREEE (reference sequence). CDR3 length: 15 residues.

The rearrangement uses TRBV7-3 and TRBJ2-3; D is uncertain. The CDR3 consists of 16 residues. V lost 5 bases and J 1 base, leaving 16 bases between the germline ends. The V gene's germline CDR1 is SGHTA and CDR2 FQGTGA. CDR3: CASSLLSWTGTDTQYF. CDR3 in DNA: TGTGCCAGCAGCCTCCTTTCCTGGACGGGCACAGATACGCAGTATTTT.

The chain links TRBV28 to TRBJ2-1, with 7 bases that match TRBD1. The CDR3 has 15 residues. Germline-derived CDR1 and CDR2 are MDHEN and SYDVKM. V trimming: 4 bases; J trimming: 6 bases; junction bases outside the gene matches: 9. The CDR3, as DNA: TGTGCCAGCAGTTCCGGACAGGTCGGTCGCAATGAGCAGTTCTTC. Protein sequence: CASSSGQVGRNEQFF.

This clone was picked up one time. The V and J genes are TRBV5-1 and TRBJ1-4; the match to TRBD1 covers 11 bases. The CDR3 consists of 17 residues. The germline V gene has CDR1 SGHRS and CDR2 YFSETQ. V trimming: 4 bases; J trimming: 0 bases; junction bases outside the gene matches: 5. CDR3 in DNA: TGCGCCAGCAGCCCAGGACAGGGGGCTTCAACTAATGAAAAACTGTTTTTT. Its protein product is CASSPGQGASTNEKLFF.

This chain joins TRBV28 and TRBJ2-7; 8 positions match TRBD2. J was trimmed by 7 bases and V by 3 bases; bases with no gene match: 8. The CDR3 runs 14 residues. Germline V CDR1 and CDR2: MDHEN, SYDVKM. This chain's CDR3 is CASSFSGGPREQYF. CDR3 sequence (DNA): TGTGCCAGCAGTTTTTCGGGGGGGCCGAGGGAGCAGTACTTC.

The chain joins TRBV9 to TRBJ1-2, with D unclear. The CDR3 is made up of 16 amino acids. The V gene lost 0 bases and the J gene lost 2 bases, with 14 bases spanning the gap. CDR1 is SGDLS and CDR2 is YYNGEE in the germline V gene. CDR3 DNA: TGTGCCAGCAGCGTAGCTCAGGAGATGGGAAACTATGGCTACACCTTC. It specifies CASSVAQEMGNYGYTF.

A note on this clone: The same CDR3 arises from other DNA sequences in this sample as well. The rearrangement joins TRBV4-3 to TRBJ2-1; 7 bases line up with TRBD2. V gave up 1 base and J gave up 4 bases; unmatched junction bases: 4. The germline CDR1 and CDR2 sequences are LGHNA and YSLEER. The CDR3 is made up of 15 amino acids. The CDR3 reads CASSQVAGVYNEQFF. The CDR3 DNA is TGCGCCAGCAGCCAAGTGGCGGGAGTTTACAATGAGCAGTTCTTC.

The chain uses TRBV18 and TRBJ1-5; weak D call: TRBD1 (5 bases). The CDR3 is made up of 15 amino acids. From germline, CDR1 is KGHSH and CDR2 LQKENI. The V end lost 1 base, the J end lost 3 bases, and 10 bases lay between the germline ends. The CDR3: CASSPQGQNNQPQHF. Here the CDR3 DNA reads TGTGCCAGCTCACCACAGGGGCAGAACAATCAGCCCCAGCATTTT.

This sequence joins TRBV29-1 and TRBJ2-5; no reliable D call. Trimming stripped 3 bases from V and 5 bases from J, with 10 bases between. Germline CDR1 is SQVTM and CDR2 is ANQGSEA. This CDR3 region has 12 residues. The CDR3 coding sequence is TGCAGCGTTGATGGATCCGGGGAGACCCAGTACTTC. It specifies CSVDGSGETQYF.

CDR3 loop: CASTSRGASGIAYNEQFF. CDR3 DNA sequence: TGTGCCAGCACCAGTCGGGGGGCGTCAGGCATAGCGTACAATGAGCAGTTCTTC. The J gene is TRBJ2-1, the V gene TRBV7-2, with D perhaps TRBD2 (7 bases). This CDR3 has 18 amino acids. Germline assignment: CDR1 SGHTA and CDR2 FQGNSA. V lost 7 bases, J lost 4 bases, and 26 bases lay in between.

This clone was counted a single time. The rearrangement links TRBV30 to TRBJ1-2; 7 bases agree with TRBD1. The CDR3 extends over 12 amino acids. Germline V gives CDR1 GTSNPN, CDR2 SVGIG (reference sequence). V was clipped by 0 bases and J by 10 bases; unmatched bases: 5. CDR3 in DNA: TGTGCCTGGAGTGTACAGGGGAACGTCTACACCTTC. This codes for CAWSVQGNVYTF.

The genes are TRBV4-2 and TRBJ1-2, with D perhaps matching TRBD1 (5 bases). This CDR3 region has 16 residues. Deletions cut 1 base from V and 5 bases from J, with 17 bases between. CDR1 is LGHNA, CDR2 YNFKEQ, per germline. The CDR3 loop is CASSQAGTDGFYGYTF. The CDR3 DNA sequence: TGTGCCAGCAGCCAAGCCGGGACCGACGGCTTTTATGGCTACACCTTC.